Below are 22 T cell receptor beta chains sequenced from a single sample in a study of shared clonotypes between healthy human individuals. Repertoires were generated with immunoSEQ multiplex PCR, while TCRdb's copy carries only in-frame clones and drops some. The repertoire holds around 200,000 clones, with approximately 61% as singletons. The material sequenced was memory CD4+ T cells sorted from blood. Subset of the sample: CD45RA-negative fraction. These receptors all come from a man aged 30 to 45 in good health.

The chain couples TRBV5-1 to TRBJ2-7; 9 bases are shared with TRBD2. Germline values: CDR1 SGHRS, CDR2 YFSETQ. Germline trimming cut 0 bases from V and 2 bases from J; bases unmatched to any gene: 3. This CDR3 contains 15 residues. CDR3 amino acids: CASSLDSGSTYEQYF. The CDR3 DNA follows: TGCGCCAGCAGCTTGGATAGCGGGAGTACCTACGAGCAGTACTTC.

This chain joins TRBV10-3 and TRBJ2-1; a possible D gene is TRBD1 (6 bases). Germline assignment: CDR1 ENHRY and CDR2 SYGVKD. The CDR3 is made up of 13 amino acids. With 6 bases removed from V and 6 bases from J, the gap between germline ends came to 12 bases. CDR3: CAIRTQGSNEQFF. The CDR3 DNA reads as TGTGCCATCAGGACCCAGGGGAGCAATGAGCAGTTCTTC.

This clone occurred once. V and J are TRBV28 and TRBJ2-1; D perhaps matches TRBD2 (6 bases). Trimming pared 3 bases from V and 5 bases from J, leaving 11 bases between. The CDR3 has 14 amino acids. The germline CDR1 and CDR2 sequences are MDHEN and SYDVKM. The CDR3 DNA follows: TGTGCCAGCAGTTTCAGGCGGGGTCACAATGAGCAGTTCTTC. This codes for CASSFRRGHNEQFF.

The chain recombines TRBV7-2 with TRBJ2-3, with D tentatively TRBD1 (6 bases). There are 15 residues in the CDR3. CDR1 is SGHTA, CDR2 FQGNSA, per germline. Trimming left V 5 bases short and J 2 bases short, with 14 bases between. CDR3 sequence: CASSRGTEFTDTQYF. CDR3 DNA sequence: TGTGCCAGCAGCAGGGGGACGGAATTCACAGATACGCAGTATTTT.

The CDR3 DNA reads as TGCGCCAGCAGCTTGGCCGGAGCGGGACCTGGGGATACGCAGTATTTT. The encoded protein is CASSLAGAGPGDTQYF. J is TRBJ2-3 and V is TRBV5-1, with 7 bases aligning to TRBD2. Germline loops: CDR1 SGHRS, CDR2 YFSETQ. The CDR3 is 16 residues long. The J segment lost 6 bases and the V segment lost 0 bases, leaving 10 bases of the junction unmatched.

To note about this clone: Other DNA sequences in this sample translate to the same CDR3. V usage is TRBV18 and J usage is TRBJ2-7, with D perhaps TRBD1 or TRBD2 (6 bases each). The germline gives CDR1 KGHSH, CDR2 LQKENI. V was shortened by 3 bases and J by 2 bases, with 11 bases between the two germline ends. The CDR3 runs to 14 residues. DNA of the CDR3: TGTGCCAGCTCACCGACAGGAGGGCCCTACGAGCAGTACTTC. Protein sequence: CASSPTGGPYEQYF.

The rearrangement links TRBV2 to TRBJ2-5; 14 bases are shared with TRBD2. V was clipped by 6 bases and J by 4 bases; unmatched bases: 7. Germline lookup yields CDR1 SNHLY and CDR2 FYNNEI. CDR3 length equals 16 residues. The CDR3: CASSRLAGGFGETQYF. CDR3 DNA sequence: TGTGCCAGCAGCAGACTAGCGGGAGGGTTTGGAGAGACCCAGTACTTC.

The rearrangement uses TRBV2 and TRBJ1-1; TRBD1 aligns across 8 bases. There are 14 residues in the CDR3. Germline CDR1 reads SNHLY; CDR2 reads FYNNEI. Trimming at V came to 5 bases and at J to 6 bases, leaving 8 bases not matched to a gene. DNA of the CDR3: TGTGCCAGCAGTAGGACAGGGATAAACCCTGAAGCTTTCTTT. Its translation: CASSRTGINPEAFF.

The rearrangement uses TRBV10-3 and TRBJ1-2; 11 bases match TRBD1. Germline lookup yields CDR1 ENHRY and CDR2 SYGVKD. Germline trimming cut 6 bases from V and 3 bases from J; bases unmatched to any gene: 6. This CDR3 has 15 residues. The chain's CDR3 is CAISEPGQGDYGYTF. The DNA of the CDR3 is TGTGCCATCAGCGAGCCGGGACAGGGGGACTATGGCTACACCTTC.

V and J are TRBV28 and TRBJ2-2, with 7 bases lining up with TRBD1. The CDR3 is 12 residues long. Trimming took 2 bases from V and 15 from J; bases not matched to a gene: 6. Germline V lookup: CDR1 MDHEN, CDR2 SYDVKM. The CDR3 bases are TGTGCCAGCAGTTTACAGGGACAGAAGATGTTTTTT. This sequence encodes CASSLQGQKMFF.

As DNA, the CDR3 is TGTGCCAGCTCACCACCGGGCAGGGAGGATCAGCCCCAGCATTTT. It specifies CASSPPGREDQPQHF. The rearrangement links TRBV18 to TRBJ1-5; a weak D match, TRBD1 (5 bases). V gave up 0 bases and J gave up 5 bases, with 11 bases separating them. Germline V gives CDR1 KGHSH, CDR2 LQKENI. The length of the CDR3 is 15 residues.

Concerning this clone: A much bigger clone sits one base away, suggesting this may be a read error. The same CDR3 arises from other DNA sequences in this sample as well. The J gene is TRBJ2-2, the V gene TRBV27; 9 bases agree with TRBD2. The CDR3 is 17 amino acids. CDR1 and CDR2 from the germline V gene are MNHEY and SMNVEV (reference sequence). The CDR3 DNA reads as TGTGCCAGTAGTTTCTTTGGGGTAGCGGGAGCCACCGGGGAGCTGTTTTTT. Amino acid sequence: CASSFFGVAGATGELFF.

There are a few counts of this clone. J is TRBJ2-7 and V is TRBV7-2; D is undetermined. Trimming left V 0 bases short and J 5 bases short, with 8 bases between. The CDR3 loop spans 13 amino acids. The germline CDR1 and CDR2 sequences are SGHTA and FQGNSA. CDR3 in DNA: TGTGCCAGCAGCTTAGCAGGGTCCCACGAGCAGTACTTC. It is translated as CASSLAGSHEQYF.

The chain couples TRBV15 to TRBJ1-4; a weak D match, TRBD1 (5 bases). The germline V gene encodes CDR1 LNHNV and CDR2 YYDKDF (reference sequence). This CDR3 has 15 amino acids. Trimming took off 3 bases at V and 7 bases at J, with 15 bases between the two ends. The CDR3 coding sequence is TGTGCCACCAGCAGGGTTGGGGGGGTGAGTGAAAAACTGTTTTTT. Protein product: CATSRVGGVSEKLFF. Full variable domain (outside the CDR3, taken from reference TRBV15 and TRBJ1-4): DAMVIQNPRYQVTQFGKPVTLSCSQTLNHNVMYWYQQKSSQAPKLLFHYYDKDFNNEADTPDNFQSRRPNTSFCFLDIRSPGLGDTAMYLCATSRVGGVSEKLFFGSGTQLSVL.

This clone was counted only a few times. The V and J genes are TRBV6-6 and TRBJ2-5; TRBD2 matches at 11 bases. Trimming at V came to 5 bases and at J to 1 base, leaving 6 bases not matched to a gene. Per germline, CDR1 MNHNY and CDR2 SVGAGI (reference sequence). The length of the CDR3 is 16 residues. The CDR3 sequence: CASSRLAGTLQETQYF. The CDR3 coding sequence is TGTGCCAGCAGTAGACTAGCGGGAACGCTCCAAGAGACCCAGTACTTC.

This clone was detected a few times. The chain employs TRBV27 and TRBJ2-2; no clear D gene. Trimming removed 6 bases from V and 5 bases from J, with 7 bases in between. The CDR3 has 12 residues. Looked up from germline, CDR1 is MNHEY and CDR2 is SMNVEV (reference sequence). CDR3 in amino acids: CASSLRTGELFF. CDR3 in DNA: TGTGCCAGCAGCTTGCGTACCGGGGAGCTGTTTTTT.

This clone was observed a few times. The chain joins TRBV25-1 to TRBJ1-4; 7 positions agree with TRBD1. V lost 4 bases to trimming and J lost 6 bases; unmatched junction nucleotides: 11. Germline lookup yields CDR1 MGHDK and CDR2 SYGVNS. This CDR3 spans 16 amino acids. The CDR3 DNA sequence: TGTGCCAGCAGTGGGCGACAGGGCGGCTTTCATGAAAAACTGTTTTTT. This gives the protein CASSGRQGGFHEKLFF.

This clone was observed a few times. Other DNA sequences in this sample translate to the same CDR3. The rearrangement uses TRBV11-3 and TRBJ2-3, with TRBD1 identical over 7 bases. This CDR3 comprises 14 residues. J lost 2 bases, V lost 5 bases, and 4 bases had no gene match. Germline V CDR1 and CDR2: SGHNT, YENEEA. The CDR3 reads CASSLGGLTDTQYF. DNA of the CDR3: TGTGCCAGCAGCCTAGGGGGCCTCACAGATACGCAGTATTTT.

The CDR3, as DNA: TGTGCCAGCAGAACCGACAGGGGGCTAGAAGAGCAGTACTTC. This translates into CASRTDRGLEEQYF. V and J are TRBV6-5 and TRBJ2-7; 10 positions match TRBD1. This CDR3 spans 14 amino acids. CDR1 and CDR2 (germline): MNHEY, SVGAGI. After removal of 6 bases from V and 7 bases from J, the junction contained 9 bases not matched to a gene.

The chain uses TRBV7-3 and TRBJ2-7; D ambiguous. V lost 3 bases and J lost 4, with 4 bases in between. In germline, CDR1 is SGHTA, CDR2 FQGTGA. The CDR3 is 11 amino acids. The CDR3 DNA reads TGTGCCAGCAGCTTGACATACGAGCAGTACTTC. Protein sequence: CASSLTYEQYF.

This clone was observed a single time. CDR3 region: CASSPGPPDTQYF. Written as DNA, the CDR3 is TGCGCCAGCAGCCCGGGGCCCCCAGATACGCAGTATTTT. V gene TRBV5-1 combines with J gene TRBJ2-3; D is tentatively TRBD1 or TRBD2 (5 bases each). The CDR3 sequence is 13 residues long. Trimming stripped 4 bases from V and 4 bases from J, with 10 bases between. CDR1 is SGHRS and CDR2 is YFSETQ in the germline V gene.

The chain recombines TRBV5-4 with TRBJ2-3, with 8 bases matching TRBD1. This CDR3 has 15 residues. Germline V gene lookup returns CDR1 SGHNT and CDR2 YYREEE (reference sequence). The V segment lost 2 bases and the J segment 0 bases; nucleotides outside the gene matches: 2. CDR3 loop: CASSFRTGSTDTQYF. CDR3 in DNA: TGTGCCAGCAGCTTCCGGACAGGGAGCACAGATACGCAGTATTTT.